This T cell receptor (beta chain) was recorded in a study of cytomegalovirus exposure and HLA in healthy donors. In the study overall: The same platform was used for the roughly 120 validation repertoires and the 600 to 850 first-cohort repertoires, a later analysis reported. Overall study findings and caveats: Most TCR sequences were uncommon, yet certain public TCRs appeared in many donors. It was 164 TCR beta chains that were listed as cytomegalovirus-associated.

The CDR3 totals 14 residues. Germline V gives CDR1 SNHLY, CDR2 FYNNEI. V was shortened by 11 bases and J by 0 bases, with 13 bases between the two germline ends. In the case of this clone: Its antigen is as yet unknown.

Profiling relied on immunoSEQ multiplex PCR, and the TCRdb table lists in-frame clones only, not all of them. The sample holds 100,000 or so clones, around 85% seen once. Sequencing input: PBMCs. This sequence joins TRBV2 and TRBJ1-4, with a possible D match to TRBD1 (6 bases). The sequence was obtained from a woman aged 25 to 45 in good health and CMV-seronegative. For the CDR3, the DNA is TGTGCCGGGACATCGGAGCCAACTAATGAAAAACTGTTTTTT. This gives the protein CAGTSEPTNEKLFF.